The next 25 T cell receptor beta chains were all read from a single sample in a study of Graves' ophthalmopathy and Graves' hyperthyroidism. The authors amplified TCR beta CDR3 regions, and they did so from RNA transcripts for repertoire sequencing. The authors performed first-round RT-PCR with HTBI primers and then a second-round multiplex PCR. Each CDR3 protein gets one entry after TCRdb re-called the multiplex PCR reads with MiXCR. The data contain a few hundred thousand distinct CDR3 sequences, 35% to 40% of them singletons. The sequencing input was peripheral blood or thyroid tissue (not recorded which). These receptors all stem from an adult man with Graves' hyperthyroidism.

The sample holds a few counts of this clonotype. J is TRBJ2-7 and V is TRBV27; D possibly corresponds to TRBD1 (5 bases). V was cut by 7 bases and J by 3 bases, with 16 bases left in between. The germline gives CDR1 MNHEY, CDR2 SMNVEV (reference sequence). CDR3 size: 14 residues. The CDR3 nucleotides read TGTGCCAGCAACAAGGGGCAGGGAAACTACGAGCAGTACTTC. Translating gives CASNKGQGNYEQYF.

This clonotype came up many times. The J gene is TRBJ1-1, the V gene TRBV5-8; D perhaps matches TRBD1 (5 bases). Germline V lookup: CDR1 SGHTS, CDR2 YDEGEE. Between the trimmed V and J ends, which lost 5 bases and 4 bases, there was a span of 12 bases. The length of the CDR3 is 13 residues. The CDR3 loop is CASRTDRGTEAFF. Written as DNA, the CDR3 is TGTGCCAGCAGAACCGACAGAGGCACTGAAGCTTTCTTT.

The sample holds many counts of this clonotype. The chain is built from TRBV7-9 and TRBJ2-7, with TRBD2 identical over 9 bases. Germline assignment: CDR1 SEHNR and CDR2 FQNEAQ (reference sequence). Trimming at V came to 3 bases and at J to 0 bases, leaving 3 bases not matched to a gene. The CDR3 length is 15 residues. Here the CDR3 DNA reads TGTGCCAGCAGCTTGTTTAGCGGGGGCTCCTACGAGCAGTACTTC. It is translated as CASSLFSGGSYEQYF.

This clonotype was counted many times. This sequence joins TRBV5-1 and TRBJ2-7; D gene ambiguous. The V end was cut by 1 base, the J end by 2 bases, with 10 bases between. CDR1 is SGHRS and CDR2 is YFSETQ in the germline V gene. There are 14 residues in the CDR3. The CDR3 protein is CASSLNTQTYEQYF. CDR3 bases: TGCGCCAGCAGCTTGAACACGCAAACCTACGAGCAGTACTTC.

At least ten counts were recorded for this clonotype. V is TRBV7-2 and J is TRBJ1-1; no clear D. The V end was cut by 0 bases, the J end by 4 bases, with 12 bases between. The CDR3 is 15 amino acids. Germline V gene lookup returns CDR1 SGHTA and CDR2 FQGNSA. The CDR3 spells CASSLALGVGTEAFF. The CDR3, as DNA: TGTGCCAGCAGCTTAGCACTTGGGGTGGGCACTGAAGCTTTCTTT. Combining the CDR3 with reference TRBV7-2 and TRBJ1-1 gives the whole variable domain GAGVSQSPSNKVTEKGKDVELRCDPISGHTALYWYRQSLGQGLEFLIYFQGNSAPDKSGLPSDRFSAERTGGSVSTLTIQRTQQEDSAVYLCASSLALGVGTEAFFGQGTRLTVV.

This clonotype was observed many times. This chain joins TRBV13 and TRBJ2-7; D may be TRBD1 (7 bases). CDR1 and CDR2 (germline): PRHDT, FYEKMQ (reference sequence). The V end lost 5 bases, the J end lost 1 base, and 12 bases lay between the germline ends. This CDR3 has 14 residues. Here the CDR3 reads CASSRGTASYEQYF. In DNA, the CDR3 is TGTGCCAGCAGCCGGGGGACAGCATCCTACGAGCAGTACTTC.

This chain joins TRBV7-9 and TRBJ1-1; D unresolved. This CDR3 spans 15 amino acids. CDR1 and CDR2 (germline): SEHNR, FQNEAQ (reference sequence). The V and J ends lost 5 bases and 6 bases respectively, with 19 bases between them. The CDR3 nucleotides read TGTGCCAGCAGCCAAGAGGAGTTGCGGATCGCTGAAGCTTTCTTT. Its translation is CASSQEELRIAEAFF. Supplemented by reference TRBV7-9 and TRBJ1-1, the full variable domain reads DTGVSQNPRHKITKRGQNVTFRCDPISEHNRLYWYRQTLGQGPEFLTYFQNEAQLEKSRLLSDRFSAERPKGSFSTLEIQRTEQGDSAMYLCASSQEELRIAEAFFGQGTRLTVV.

This clonotype was found many times. The CDR3 loop reads CASSVLGGGSYGYTF. The CDR3 DNA is TGTGCCAGCAGTGTCCTAGGGGGGGGATCCTATGGCTACACCTTC. V and J are TRBV7-9 and TRBJ1-2; weak D call: TRBD1 (6 bases). This CDR3 is built from 15 residues. Germline V lookup: CDR1 SEHNR, CDR2 FQNEAQ (reference sequence). The V end lost 6 bases, the J end lost 4 bases, and 18 bases lay between the germline ends.

This clonotype was counted ten times or more. The genes are TRBV19 and TRBJ2-7; D is ambiguous. Germline V lookup: CDR1 LNHDA, CDR2 SQIVND (reference sequence). The CDR3 loop spans 13 amino acids. With 9 bases removed from V and 0 bases from J, the gap between germline ends came to 12 bases. Here the CDR3 reads CASKGWSSYEQYF. CDR3 sequence (DNA): TGTGCCAGCAAAGGTTGGAGCTCCTACGAGCAGTACTTC. Full variable domain (rest looked up from reference TRBV19 and TRBJ2-7): DGGITQSPKYLFRKEGQNVTLSCEQNLNHDAMYWYRQDPGQGLRLIYYSQIVNDFQKGDIAEGYSVSREKKESFPLTVTSAQKNPTAFYLCASKGWSSYEQYFGPGTRLTVT.

Many counts were recorded for this clonotype. The V gene is TRBV5-7, the J gene TRBJ2-7; no firm D call. TRBV5-7 is an ORF; its function is uncertain. The V end was cut by 5 bases, the J end by 2 bases, with 26 bases between. This CDR3 has 18 amino acids. The CDR3 sequence: CASSQPWTRTRDAYEQYF. The CDR3 DNA reads TGTGCCAGCAGTCAACCCTGGACGAGAACAAGGGATGCCTACGAGCAGTACTTC.

Details on this clonotype: A single base separates this from a much larger clone, so it may be a read error. No conserved phenylalanine or tryptophan ends this CDR3, so it is likely a read error. The chain joins TRBV19 to TRBJ2-7; 13 nucleotides line up with TRBD2. Germline V gives CDR1 LNHDA, CDR2 SQIVND (reference sequence). This CDR3 region has 15 residues. The J segment lost 2 bases and the V segment lost 4 bases, leaving 2 bases of the junction unmatched. The chain's CDR3 is CASSTTSGGAYEQYL. The CDR3 nucleotides read TGTGCCAGTAGTACCACTAGCGGGGGGGCCTACGAGCAGTACCTC.

At least ten counts were recorded for this clonotype. This sequence joins TRBV6-5 and TRBJ2-5; D is perhaps TRBD1 or TRBD2 (5 bases each). From germline, CDR1 is MNHEY and CDR2 SVGAGI. The CDR3 length is 15 residues. V lost 5 bases and J 5 bases, leaving 18 bases between the germline ends. CDR3 region: CASSEAGTGWETQYF. The CDR3 nucleotides are TGTGCCAGCAGTGAAGCTGGGACGGGGTGGGAGACCCAGTACTTC.

The J gene is TRBJ2-5, the V gene TRBV10-2; D is unclear. V was clipped by 2 bases and J by 5 bases, with 18 bases between them. Germline values: CDR1 WSHSY, CDR2 SAAADI. The CDR3 has 16 residues. The CDR3 sequence: CASSEPENGFGETQYF. The CDR3, as DNA: TGCGCCAGCAGTGAGCCCGAGAATGGCTTCGGGGAGACCCAGTACTTC.

V usage is TRBV20-1 and J usage is TRBJ2-5; possible D gene TRBD1, 6 bases. The CDR3 consists of 16 residues. V was trimmed by 0 bases and J by 3 bases, leaving 17 bases between them. Germline CDR1 and CDR2: DFQATT and SNEGSKA (reference sequence). CDR3 protein: CSAREGRNPGEETQYF. DNA of the CDR3: TGCAGTGCTAGAGAAGGTCGGAACCCAGGGGAAGAGACCCAGTACTTC.

Details on this clonotype: At one end the junction does not follow the germline gene, possibly because of a read error. The chain has TRBV5-1 and TRBJ2-7; D possibly matches TRBD1 or TRBD2 (5 bases each). CDR3 length: 12 residues. Germline loops: CDR1 SGHRS, CDR2 YFSETQ. The DNA for the CDR3 is TGCGCCAACAGCTACTCGGGGACCGAGCAGTACTTC. It yields the protein CANSYSGTEQYF.

The chain carries TRBV29-1 and TRBJ2-7; 11 positions agree with TRBD1. The ends lost 8 bases at V and 2 bases at J; junction bases unmatched: 5. This CDR3 is 13 amino acids long. CDR1 is SQVTM and CDR2 is ANQGSEA in the germline V gene. CDR3 region: CSSPGQGAYEQYF. The CDR3 DNA reads TGCAGCAGTCCGGGACAGGGGGCCTACGAGCAGTACTTC.

The genes are TRBV29-1 and TRBJ2-7; 12 bases match TRBD1. The CDR3 runs 14 residues. V was pared by 4 bases and J by 7 bases, with 8 bases of the junction left unmatched. The germline V gene encodes CDR1 SQVTM and CDR2 ANQGSEA. The CDR3 region is CSVGWGQGAWEQYF. CDR3 DNA sequence: TGCAGCGTTGGCTGGGGACAGGGGGCGTGGGAGCAGTACTTC.

This clonotype was seen many times. The chain uses TRBV7-9 and TRBJ2-7, with 11 bases that match TRBD2. CDR3 size: 15 residues. The ends lost 3 bases at V and 3 bases at J; junction bases unmatched: 4. The germline gives CDR1 SEHNR, CDR2 FQNEAQ (reference sequence). CDR3: CASSFQTSGDYEQYF. CDR3 nucleotides: TGTGCCAGCAGCTTCCAGACTAGCGGGGACTACGAGCAGTACTTC.

The chain employs TRBV7-9 and TRBJ2-7; 9 bases agree with TRBD1. Gene TRBJ2-1 matches the end of the DNA better, so the J call may be wrong. This CDR3 has 17 residues. The germline V gene has CDR1 SEHNR and CDR2 FQNEAQ (reference sequence). CDR3 bases: TGTGCCAGCAGCGAACAGGACAGGGGTCTCAAATACAATGAGCAGTTCTTC. Translation: CASSEQDRGLKYNEQFF.

The V and J genes are TRBV20-1 and TRBJ2-5, with D tentatively TRBD1 or TRBD2 (6 bases each). With 0 bases removed from V and 0 bases from J, the gap between germline ends came to 11 bases. This CDR3 contains 15 residues. Germline CDR1 reads DFQATT; CDR2 reads SNEGSKA (reference sequence). The CDR3 DNA reads as TGCAGTGCTAGAGATAGGAGGGGGAACCAAGAGACCCAGTACTTC. Translated, it gives CSARDRRGNQETQYF.

This clonotype has ten or more counts. This rearrangement joins TRBV7-2 to TRBJ2-7; the D gene is possibly TRBD2 (6 bases). Trimming took 5 bases from V and 0 from J, leaving 14 bases between them. This CDR3 contains 15 residues. Per germline, CDR1 SGHTA and CDR2 FQGNSA. CDR3 sequence reads: CASSRDLQFSYEQYF. DNA for the CDR3: TGTGCCAGCAGCCGGGACTTACAATTCTCCTACGAGCAGTACTTC.

This clonotype was counted at least ten times. The chain carries TRBV7-2 and TRBJ2-2; no clear D gene. The V gene's germline CDR1 is SGHTA and CDR2 FQGNSA. V was trimmed by 5 bases and J by 0 bases, leaving 13 bases between them. The CDR3 totals 16 residues. CDR3 coding DNA: TGTGCCAGCAGCCCGGAACGGCGTACGAACACCGGGGAGCTGTTTTTT. Translation gives CASSPERRTNTGELFF.

This clonotype was seen at least ten times. V and J are TRBV24-1 and TRBJ2-2; TRBD1 matches 7 bases. Germline loops: CDR1 KGHDR, CDR2 SFDVKD. This CDR3 spans 18 amino acids. V was clipped by 4 bases and J by 7 bases; unmatched bases: 17. CDR3 residues: CATSEASDRVSYNGELFF. The CDR3 DNA follows: TGTGCCACCAGTGAGGCCTCAGACAGGGTTTCGTACAACGGGGAGCTGTTTTTT.

This clonotype was seen only a few times. The DNA of the CDR3 is TGTGCCAGCAGCGCAGACCTTGGACAGGGAGGGGTGAACACTGAAGCTTTCTTT. Amino acid sequence: CASSADLGQGGVNTEAFF. The chain is built from TRBV9 and TRBJ1-1; the match to TRBD1 covers 8 bases. The CDR3 spans 18 residues. Germline V gives CDR1 SGDLS, CDR2 YYNGEE. After removal of 3 bases from V and 0 bases from J, the junction contained 13 bases not matched to a gene. The full variable domain, rest sourced from reference TRBV9 and TRBJ1-1, is DSGVTQTPKHLITATGQRVTLRCSPRSGDLSVYWYQQSLDQGLQFLIQYYNGEERAKGNILERFSAQQFPDLHSELNLSSLELGDSALYFCASSADLGQGGVNTEAFFGQGTRLTVV.

This clonotype was counted at least ten times. This rearrangement joins TRBV29-1 to TRBJ1-4; tentative D call: TRBD1 (5 bases). CDR1 is SQVTM, CDR2 ANQGSEA, per germline. This CDR3 is 13 amino acids long. With 4 bases removed from V and 7 bases from J, the gap between germline ends came to 13 bases. For the CDR3, the DNA is TGCAGCGTTGGGATGGGGAGGGGTGAAAAACTGTTTTTT. Translated, it gives CSVGMGRGEKLFF.